A single sample is the source of the 8 T cell receptor beta chains below, sequenced in a study of OX40 agonist ivuxolimab in advanced cancers. Profiled with immunoSEQ multiplex PCR; TCRdb holds only in-frame clones, not every one. The sample lists approximately 70,000 clones, approximately 90% occurring once. The source material was CD4+ or CD8+ T cells sorted from blood, sampled in a trial of the OX40 agonist ivuxolimab. The source is an adult with an advanced solid tumor such as melanoma, head and neck, liver or kidney cancer.

The CDR3 sequence is CATSNGKNSGNTIYF. The CDR3 nucleotides are TGTGCCACCAGCAATGGAAAGAACTCTGGAAACACCATATATTTT. The chain has TRBV15 and TRBJ1-3; the D is unclear. The CDR3 contains 15 residues. V gave up 4 bases and J gave up 0 bases, with 10 bases separating them. Germline values: CDR1 LNHNV, CDR2 YYDKDF (reference sequence).

The chain joins TRBV2 to TRBJ2-3, with 8 bases identical to TRBD2. The ends lost 6 bases at V and 6 bases at J; junction bases unmatched: 14. Looked up from germline, CDR1 is SNHLY and CDR2 is FYNNEI. The CDR3 length is 16 residues. The CDR3 DNA reads TGTGCCAGCAGCCGGGGGGCTAGCGGGCCCCGTGATACGCAGTATTTT. Its protein product is CASSRGASGPRDTQYF.

The V and J genes are TRBV15 and TRBJ2-3; 9 bases are shared with TRBD1. The V gene end was trimmed by 5 bases and the J gene end by 0 bases; junction bases not matched to a gene: 15. The CDR3 loop spans 19 amino acids. Germline assignment: CDR1 LNHNV and CDR2 YYDKDF (reference sequence). The CDR3 loop is CATSFLPGQGFGSTDTQYF. DNA for the CDR3: TGTGCCACCAGCTTCCTCCCGGGACAGGGTTTCGGTAGCACAGATACGCAGTATTTT.

This chain connects TRBV28 to TRBJ2-2, with 8 bases aligning to TRBD1. The V gene's germline CDR1 is MDHEN and CDR2 SYDVKM. The V and J ends lost 3 bases and 8 bases, in that order; junction bases with no gene match: 8. The CDR3 has 15 amino acids. The CDR3 DNA reads as TGTGCCAGCAGTTTCAGAGCCAGGGGGCAAGGGGAGCTGTTTTTT. Translating gives CASSFRARGQGELFF.

The chain is built from TRBV4-3 and TRBJ2-2; D gene unclear. CDR1 and CDR2 (germline): LGHNA, YSLEER. The CDR3 runs to 14 residues. The ends were cut back, 1 base at V and 4 bases at J, with 7 bases in the middle. The CDR3 coding sequence is TGCGCCAGCAGCCAAGGGGGATTCACCGGGGAGCTGTTTTTT. Its translation: CASSQGGFTGELFF.

The V call is TRBV6-5, the J call TRBJ2-5, with D perhaps being TRBD1 or TRBD2 (5 bases each). V was shortened by 6 bases and J by 5 bases, with 13 bases between the two germline ends. The CDR3 has 13 residues. Germline-derived CDR1 and CDR2 are MNHEY and SVGAGI. In nucleotides, the CDR3 is TGTGCCAGCAGAGCCCCGGGGCAGGAGACCCAGTACTTC. It translates to CASRAPGQETQYF.

This chain links TRBV7-9 with TRBJ2-5; the match to TRBD2 covers 7 bases. The CDR3 runs 16 residues. V trimming: 1 base; J trimming: 5 bases; junction bases outside the gene matches: 10. CDR1 and CDR2 (germline): SEHNR, FQNEAQ (reference sequence). CDR3 coding DNA: TGTGCCAGCAGCTTAGGCTCTGTGGGAGGGTCCGAGACCCAGTACTTC. Protein: CASSLGSVGGSETQYF.

The chain links TRBV28 to TRBJ1-2; D may be TRBD1 (6 bases). V lost 7 bases to trimming and J lost 4 bases, with 13 bases between them. Germline V lookup: CDR1 MDHEN, CDR2 SYDVKM. The CDR3 contains 13 residues. In DNA form, the CDR3 reads TGTGCCAGCAACCAAGGGGGACTCTATGGCTACACCTTC. As protein: CASNQGGLYGYTF.